Below, 21 T cell receptor beta chains from the same sample are listed, as sequenced in a study of beta chain features in type 1 diabetes. Since all of the isolated RNA was reverse transcribed, expressed TCRB transcripts were what got sequenced. TCRdb's table, derived via immunoSEQ multiplex PCR, lists solely in-frame clones and lacks some. The sample comprises about 220,000 clones, about 11% of which are singletons, and over 1% rests with the top ten. Specimen: central memory CD4+ T cells from blood. The source is a man between 18 and 35 years old in good health.

The chain combines TRBV10-3 with TRBJ2-7; 9 positions agree with TRBD2. V was pared by 6 bases and J by 2 bases, with 11 bases of the junction left unmatched. Germline loops: CDR1 ENHRY, CDR2 SYGVKD. The CDR3 sequence is 16 residues long. In DNA, the CDR3 is TGTGCCATCAGCCCGGGCTCGGCGGGAGGGCCCTACGAGCAGTACTTC. Protein product: CAISPGSAGGPYEQYF.

This clone was picked up a small number of times. The chain is built from TRBV7-3 and TRBJ2-4; TRBD1 might be the D (7 bases). CDR3 size: 14 residues. The germline V gene has CDR1 SGHTA and CDR2 FQGTGA. With 2 bases removed from V and 9 bases from J, the gap between germline ends came to 14 bases. The CDR3: CASSLPRQGGIQYF. The CDR3 coding sequence is TGTGCCAGCAGCTTACCCCGACAGGGAGGCATTCAGTACTTC.

The chain employs TRBV30 and TRBJ2-1; 10 positions match TRBD1. The length of the CDR3 is 14 residues. The germline V gene encodes CDR1 GTSNPN and CDR2 SVGIG (reference sequence). J lost 9 bases, V lost 3 bases, and 8 bases had no gene match. DNA for the CDR3: TGTGCCTGGAGCCAAGACAGGGGGCAAGGTGAGCAGTTCTTC. As protein: CAWSQDRGQGEQFF.

This clone was seen repeatedly, ten times or more. V and J are TRBV14 and TRBJ2-7, with 8 bases that match TRBD2. J gave up 6 bases and V 4 bases, and 8 bases lay outside the gene matches. Per the germline V gene, CDR1 is SGHDN and CDR2 is FVKESK. The CDR3 covers 14 residues. CDR3 DNA: TGTGCCAGCAGCCGCACCGGGAGGGCCCTCGAGCAGTACTTC. Encoded protein: CASSRTGRALEQYF.

This sequence joins TRBV29-1 and TRBJ2-1; 9 positions agree with TRBD2. CDR3 length equals 16 residues. The germline V gene encodes CDR1 SQVTM and CDR2 ANQGSEA. The V segment lost 3 bases and the J segment 1 base; nucleotides outside the gene matches: 7. This CDR3 is CSVDTASGKSYNEQFF. The DNA for the CDR3 is TGCAGCGTTGATACGGCTAGCGGGAAGTCCTACAATGAGCAGTTCTTC.

This clone occurred a few times. This sequence joins TRBV28 and TRBJ2-7, with a weak D call TRBD1 (5 bases). CDR1 and CDR2 (germline): MDHEN, SYDVKM. This CDR3 is built from 18 residues. V gave up 2 bases and J gave up 2 bases, with 22 bases separating them. This CDR3 is CASSLPSLRQGRTYEQYF. The CDR3 nucleotides read TGTGCCAGCAGTTTACCCTCACTTCGCCAGGGTAGGACCTACGAGCAGTACTTC. Together with reference TRBV28 and TRBJ2-7, the CDR3 gives the full variable domain: DVKVTQSSRYLVKRTGEKVFLECVQDMDHENMFWYRQDPGLGLRLIYFSYDVKMKEKGDIPEGYSVSREKKERFSLILESASTNQTSMYLCASSLPSLRQGRTYEQYFGPGTRLTVT.

There are a few counts of this clone. The chain has TRBV7-8 and TRBJ2-3; D is perhaps TRBD2 (5 bases). V was shortened by 3 bases and J by 5 bases, with 12 bases between the two germline ends. CDR1 and CDR2 from the germline V gene are SGHVS and FQNEAQ. CDR3 length: 14 residues. This CDR3 reads CASSFGELLDTQYF. The CDR3 nucleotides read TGTGCCAGCAGCTTCGGGGAATTACTAGATACGCAGTATTTT.

The chain carries TRBV7-9 and TRBJ2-1, with TRBD2 identical over 13 bases. V shed 6 bases and J 7 bases; nucleotides not matched to a gene: 6. The length of the CDR3 is 15 residues. Germline-derived CDR1 and CDR2 are SEHNR and FQNEAQ (reference sequence). CDR3 coding DNA: TGTGCCAGCAGTACCGGGACTAGCGGGAAAAATGAGCAGTTCTTC. This translates into CASSTGTSGKNEQFF.

This clone was observed a handful of times. The rearrangement uses TRBV27 and TRBJ1-3; 10 bases fit TRBD1. The V segment lost 3 bases and the J segment 3 bases; nucleotides outside the gene matches: 5. This CDR3 contains 16 residues. Germline V gene sequence: CDR1 MNHEY, CDR2 SMNVEV (reference sequence). DNA for the CDR3: TGTGCCAGCAGTTTGGGGACAGGGGTCGGTGGAAACACCATATATTTT. This encodes CASSLGTGVGGNTIYF.

The chain links TRBV6-5 to TRBJ2-3; 10 bases map to TRBD2. Trimming cost V 4 bases and J 2 bases; bases outside gene matches: 6. Germline CDR1 reads MNHEY; CDR2 reads SVGAGI. CDR3 length equals 16 residues. CDR3 sequence reads: CASSSLSGRLTDTQYF. The CDR3 DNA reads TGTGCCAGCAGTTCTCTTAGCGGGAGGCTCACAGATACGCAGTATTTT.

Points on this clone: A much larger clone lies one base from this, so it may be a read error. This rearrangement joins TRBV29-1 to TRBJ2-1, with TRBD2 identical over 13 bases. Trimming at V came to 3 bases and at J to 14 bases, leaving 7 bases not matched to a gene. Germline V gene sequence: CDR1 SQVTM, CDR2 ANQGSEA. This CDR3 comprises 13 residues. CDR3 protein: CSVEETSGRGEFF. Written as DNA, the CDR3 is TGCAGCGTTGAGGAAACTAGCGGGAGGGGGGAGTTCTTC.

Regarding this clone: The identical CDR3 is also encoded by other nucleotide sequences in the sample. The chain joins TRBV7-3 to TRBJ1-1; 7 bases agree with TRBD1. Germline V gene lookup returns CDR1 SGHTA and CDR2 FQGTGA. Trimming took 3 bases from V and 1 from J; bases not matched to a gene: 2. The CDR3 length is 14 residues. The CDR3: CASSLTGPNTEAFF. The CDR3 nucleotides read TGTGCCAGCAGCTTGACAGGGCCGAACACTGAAGCTTTCTTT.

The J gene is TRBJ1-6, the V gene TRBV29-1; 7 nucleotides agree with TRBD1. The CDR3 is 13 residues long. Trimming at V came to 6 bases and at J to 7 bases, leaving 6 bases not matched to a gene. Germline CDR1 and CDR2: SQVTM and ANQGSEA. The CDR3 loop is CSVRQGYNSPLHF. CDR3 nucleotides: TGCAGCGTGAGACAGGGATACAATTCACCCCTCCACTTT.

The J gene is TRBJ2-2, the V gene TRBV9, with 12 bases aligning to TRBD2. The ends lost 5 bases at V and 3 bases at J; junction bases unmatched: 2. The length of the CDR3 is 15 residues. The germline V gene has CDR1 SGDLS and CDR2 YYNGEE. CDR3 residues: CASRRTSGDTGELFF. The CDR3 DNA follows: TGTGCCAGCAGGCGGACTAGCGGGGACACCGGGGAGCTGTTTTTT.

The chain combines TRBV29-1 with TRBJ1-1, with TRBD1 identical over 7 bases. The germline gives CDR1 SQVTM, CDR2 ANQGSEA. V lost 4 bases and J lost 1; bases outside the gene matches: 3. The CDR3 has 13 residues. The CDR3 sequence is CSVVRTGNTEAFF. The CDR3 DNA is TGCAGCGTTGTGAGGACAGGGAACACTGAAGCTTTCTTT.

This clone was seen only a few times. The CDR3 loop is CASSPQSSSGNTIYF. The DNA of the CDR3 is TGTGCCAGCAGCCCCCAATCGAGCTCTGGAAACACCATATATTTT. The rearrangement uses TRBV7-2 and TRBJ1-3; no clear D gene. V was pared by 5 bases and J by 0 bases, with 11 bases between. CDR3 length: 15 residues. Germline CDR1 and CDR2: SGHTA and FQGNSA.

The chain joins TRBV6-5 to TRBJ1-2; a weak D match, TRBD1 (6 bases). V was trimmed by 8 bases and J by 8 bases, leaving 15 bases between them. CDR3 length: 12 amino acids. Germline V gene lookup returns CDR1 MNHEY and CDR2 SVGAGI. CDR3 coding DNA: TGTGCCAGCTCAAGGGGGATTGACGGCTACACCTTC. Encoded protein: CASSRGIDGYTF.

This clone was picked up a small number of times. This rearrangement joins TRBV30 to TRBJ2-2; D gene ambiguous. Looked up from germline, CDR1 is GTSNPN and CDR2 is SVGIG (reference sequence). The CDR3 runs 13 residues. V was clipped by 4 bases and J by 5 bases, with 11 bases between them. This CDR3 is CAWMAARTGELFF. The CDR3 region has the DNA TGTGCCTGGATGGCAGCACGAACCGGGGAGCTGTTTTTT.

The genes are TRBV6-5 and TRBJ2-1; 9 bases align to TRBD1. V lost 4 bases to trimming and J lost 6 bases; unmatched junction nucleotides: 10. From germline, CDR1 is MNHEY and CDR2 SVGAGI. This CDR3 region has 16 residues. The CDR3 here is CASSLTGTGSRNEQFF. For the CDR3, the DNA is TGTGCCAGCAGTTTGACCGGGACAGGGTCCCGCAATGAGCAGTTCTTC.

The chain links TRBV2 to TRBJ1-4, with a weak D call TRBD1 (6 bases). In germline, CDR1 is SNHLY, CDR2 FYNNEI. V dropped 3 bases and J dropped 12 bases, with 8 bases sitting between them. The CDR3 spans 11 residues. CDR3 DNA sequence: TGTGCCAGCAGTGACAGGGGTGAACTGTTTTTT. Amino acid sequence: CASSDRGELFF.

Ten or more counts support this clone. J is TRBJ2-3 and V is TRBV5-4, with D unclear. Germline CDR1 is SGHNT and CDR2 is YYREEE (reference sequence). This CDR3 has 12 residues. V lost 6 bases, J lost 2 bases, and 7 bases lay in between. CDR3 loop: CASTTDTDTQYF. The CDR3, as DNA: TGTGCCAGCACCACTGACACAGATACGCAGTATTTT. Full variable domain (missing parts from reference TRBV5-4 and TRBJ2-3): ETGVTQSPTHLIKTRGQQVTLRCSSQSGHNTVSWYQQALGQGPQFIFQYYREEENGRGNFPPRFSGLQFPNYSSELNVNALELDDSALYLCASTTDTDTQYFGPGTRLTVL.